This T cell receptor (beta chain) originates from a study of blood T cell repertoires in COVID-19. Study context: Researchers got acute and convalescent COVID-19 samples from the United States, Italy and Spain.

Only in-frame clones appear in the TCRdb table, and some are missing; sequencing was by immunoSEQ multiplex PCR. This table holds roughly 250,000 clones, roughly 88% found once. Concerning this clone: Compared with germline, one end of the junction differs, possibly owing to a read error.

The sequencing input was PBMCs or T cells enriched from blood (not recorded which). This receptor was obtained from a woman aged 25 to 45 who had recovered from COVID-19.

CDR3 in amino acids: CAINEGATYEQYF. CDR3 DNA: TGTGCCATCAATGAGGGGGCAACCTACGAGCAGTACTTC. The V and J genes are TRBV10-3 and TRBJ2-7; 7 bases agree with TRBD1. The CDR3 is made up of 13 amino acids. Looked up from germline, CDR1 is ENHRY and CDR2 is SYGVKD.